The rows below give T cell receptor beta chains drawn from one sample of a study of cytomegalovirus exposure and HLA in healthy donors. Profiling relied on immunoSEQ multiplex PCR, and the TCRdb table lists in-frame clones only, not all of them. The sample includes 130,000 to 150,000 clones, around 78% of them seen just once. Sequenced material: PBMCs. The origin of the receptors is a woman younger than 35 in good health and CMV-seronegative. CDR3s include the opening cysteine and the closing phenylalanine or tryptophan. The D gene is left open where the match is weak. Not every row has a clone size; where given, it reads once, few, many or a size class.

V	size	length	J	D	CDR3	DNA
TRBV7-6	once	16	TRBJ2-1	TRBD2	CASSALALLSYNEQFF	TGTGCCAGCAGCGCACTAGCGCTCCTGTCCTACAATGAGCAGTTCTTC
TRBV5-1	NA	15	TRBJ2-7	NA	CASSLAGGYTYEQYF	TGCGCCAGCAGCTTGGCAGGGGGGTACACCTACGAGCAGTACTTC
TRBV2	NA	16	TRBJ2-2	TRBD1	CASRGTVNANTGELFF	TGTGCCAGCAGAGGGACAGTAAACGCGAACACCGGGGAGCTGTTTTTT
TRBV27	few	16	TRBJ1-1	TRBD1	CASSLLGTGSVTEAFF	TGTGCCAGCAGTTTATTAGGGACAGGTTCTGTTACTGAAGCTTTCTTT
TRBV15	NA	15	TRBJ1-2	TRBD1	CATSGTGRANYGYTF	TGTGCCACCAGCGGGACAGGGAGAGCTAACTATGGCTACACCTTC
TRBV11-2	NA	16	TRBJ1-1	NA	CASSLYLGQGGTEAFF	TGTGCCAGCAGCCTGTATCTCGGGCAGGGAGGAACTGAAGCTTTCTTT
TRBV4-1	NA	15	TRBJ2-7	NA	CASSQVSTGRYEQYF	TGCGCCAGCAGCCAAGTCTCTACAGGGCGCTACGAGCAGTACTTC
TRBV5-1	few	15	TRBJ2-2	TRBD2	CASSLTTSETGELFF	TGCGCCAGCAGCTTGACGACTAGCGAAACCGGGGAGCTGTTTTTT
TRBV7-2	NA	16	TRBJ1-5	TRBD1	CASSSGDSYSNQPQHF	TGTGCCAGCAGCTCTGGGGACAGTTATAGCAATCAGCCCCAGCATTTT
TRBV11-2	few	15	TRBJ1-3	NA	CASSLQGGFGNTIYF	TGTGCCAGCAGCTTGCAGGGAGGATTTGGAAACACCATATATTTT
TRBV7-9	NA	13	TRBJ1-4	TRBD1	CASRRQGTEKLFF	TGTGCCAGCAGGAGACAGGGCACCGAAAAACTGTTTTTT
TRBV6-6	NA	14	TRBJ2-1	NA	CASSRLTSADEQFF	TGTGCCAGCAGCAGACTCACTTCAGCGGATGAGCAGTTCTTC
TRBV28	NA	16	TRBJ1-2	TRBD1	CASSPVLQGRHYGYTF	TGTGCCAGCAGCCCCGTCCTACAGGGGAGGCACTATGGCTACACCTTC
TRBV28	NA	16	TRBJ2-5	TRBD2	CASSFTSGGYQETQYF	TGTGCCAGCAGTTTTACCAGCGGGGGATACCAAGAGACCCAGTACTTC
TRBV5-1	once	15	TRBJ2-1	TRBD2	CASSPLAGGPNEQFF	TGCGCCAGCAGCCCACTAGCGGGAGGGCCAAATGAGCAGTTCTTC
TRBV28	NA	14	TRBJ1-1	TRBD1	CASNPGGLTTEAFF	TGTGCCAGCAATCCAGGGGGGCTGACCACTGAAGCTTTCTTT
TRBV10-3	NA	14	TRBJ1-5	NA	CAISEGGSNQPQHF	TGTGCCATCAGTGAGGGGGGGAGCAATCAGCCCCAGCATTTT
TRBV2	NA	15	TRBJ1-6	TRBD1	CASSGTGLYNSPLHF	TGTGCCAGCAGTGGGACAGGACTTTATAATTCACCCCTCCACTTT
TRBV27	NA	13	TRBJ2-3	NA	CASSFRGADTQYF	TGTGCCAGCAGCTTCCGGGGTGCTGATACGCAGTATTTT
TRBV5-1	NA	14	TRBJ2-5	NA	CASSLSPEKETQYF	TGCGCCAGCAGCTTGTCGCCAGAAAAAGAGACCCAGTACTTC
TRBV28	NA	12	TRBJ1-2	NA	CASSFYSWGYTF	TGTGCCAGCAGTTTTTATAGTTGGGGCTACACCTTC
TRBV7-9	NA	14	TRBJ1-3	TRBD1	CASSFGQGGNTIYF	TGTGCCAGCAGCTTTGGACAGGGAGGAAACACCATATATTTT
TRBV19	NA	18	TRBJ1-4	TRBD1	CASSMGQGYGRGNEKLFF	TGTGCCAGTAGTATGGGACAGGGGTACGGGAGGGGGAATGAAAAACTGTTTTTT
TRBV6-1	NA	14	TRBJ1-5	NA	CASSKTVTSQPQHF	TGTGCCAGCAGCAAGACAGTGACTAGTCAGCCCCAGCATTTT
TRBV28	once	16	TRBJ1-1	TRBD1	CASSLRWGQGRTEAFF	TGTGCCAGCAGTTTACGCTGGGGACAGGGGAGGACTGAAGCTTTCTTT
TRBV18	NA	16	TRBJ2-1	TRBD2	CASSPILGTTYNEQFF	TGTGCCAGCTCACCAATTCTAGGGACTACTTACAATGAGCAGTTCTTC